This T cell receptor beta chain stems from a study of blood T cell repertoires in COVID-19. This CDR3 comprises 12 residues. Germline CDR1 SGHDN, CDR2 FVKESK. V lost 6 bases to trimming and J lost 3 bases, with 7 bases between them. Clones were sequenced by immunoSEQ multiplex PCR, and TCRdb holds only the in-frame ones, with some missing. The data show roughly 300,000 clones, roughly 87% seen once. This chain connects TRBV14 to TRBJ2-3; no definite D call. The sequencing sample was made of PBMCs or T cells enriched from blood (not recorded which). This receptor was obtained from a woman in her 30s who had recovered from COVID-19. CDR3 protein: CASRHITDTQYF. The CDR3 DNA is TGTGCCAGCAGACATATAACAGATACGCAGTATTTT.